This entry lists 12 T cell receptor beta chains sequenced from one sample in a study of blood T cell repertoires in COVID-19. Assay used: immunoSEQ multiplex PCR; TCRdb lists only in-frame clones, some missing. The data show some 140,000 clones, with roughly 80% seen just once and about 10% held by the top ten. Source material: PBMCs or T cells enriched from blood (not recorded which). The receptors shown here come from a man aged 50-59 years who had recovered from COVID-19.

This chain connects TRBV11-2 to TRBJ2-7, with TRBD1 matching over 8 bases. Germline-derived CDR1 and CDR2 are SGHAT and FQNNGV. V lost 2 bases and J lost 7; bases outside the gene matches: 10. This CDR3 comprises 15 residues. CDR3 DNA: TGTGCCAGCAGCTTATCCAGGGGGCCCTTCGGTGAGCAGTACTTC. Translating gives CASSLSRGPFGEQYF.

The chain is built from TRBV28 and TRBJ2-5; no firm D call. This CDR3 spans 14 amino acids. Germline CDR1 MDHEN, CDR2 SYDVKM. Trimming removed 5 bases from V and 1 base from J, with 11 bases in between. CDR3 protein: CASSSHSRQETQYF. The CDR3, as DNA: TGTGCCAGCAGTAGCCACAGTCGCCAAGAGACCCAGTACTTC.

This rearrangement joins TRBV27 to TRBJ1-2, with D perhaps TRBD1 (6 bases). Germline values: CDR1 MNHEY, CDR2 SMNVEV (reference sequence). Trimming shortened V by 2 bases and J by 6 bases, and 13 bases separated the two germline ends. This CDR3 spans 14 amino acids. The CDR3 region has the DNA TGTGCCAGCAGTTTAACCCAGGGGATACATGGCTACACCTTC. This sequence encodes CASSLTQGIHGYTF.

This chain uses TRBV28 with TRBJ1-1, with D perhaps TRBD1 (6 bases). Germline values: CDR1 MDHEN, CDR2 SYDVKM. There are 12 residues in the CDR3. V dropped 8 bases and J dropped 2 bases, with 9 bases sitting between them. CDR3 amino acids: CASARGNTEAFF. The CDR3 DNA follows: TGTGCCAGCGCCAGGGGAAACACTGAAGCTTTCTTT.

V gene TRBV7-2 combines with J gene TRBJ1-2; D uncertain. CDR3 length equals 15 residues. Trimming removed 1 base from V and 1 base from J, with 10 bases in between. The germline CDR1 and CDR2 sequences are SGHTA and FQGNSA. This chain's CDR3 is CASSLGRSHNYGYTF. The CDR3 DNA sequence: TGTGCCAGCAGCTTAGGTCGGTCCCATAACTATGGCTACACCTTC.

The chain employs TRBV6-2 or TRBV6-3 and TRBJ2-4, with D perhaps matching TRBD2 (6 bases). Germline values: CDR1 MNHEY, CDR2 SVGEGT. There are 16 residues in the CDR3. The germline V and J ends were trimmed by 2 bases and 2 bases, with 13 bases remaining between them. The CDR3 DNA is TGTGCCAGCAGTTACCCAAACGGGGGTCCCAAAAACATTCAGTACTTC. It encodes CASSYPNGGPKNIQYF.

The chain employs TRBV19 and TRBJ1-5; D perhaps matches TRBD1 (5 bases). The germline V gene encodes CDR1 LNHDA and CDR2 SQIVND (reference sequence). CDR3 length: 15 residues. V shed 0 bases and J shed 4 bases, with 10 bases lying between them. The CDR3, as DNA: TGTGCCAGTAGTATAGACAGGGCAGGAAATCAGCCCCAGCATTTT. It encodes CASSIDRAGNQPQHF.

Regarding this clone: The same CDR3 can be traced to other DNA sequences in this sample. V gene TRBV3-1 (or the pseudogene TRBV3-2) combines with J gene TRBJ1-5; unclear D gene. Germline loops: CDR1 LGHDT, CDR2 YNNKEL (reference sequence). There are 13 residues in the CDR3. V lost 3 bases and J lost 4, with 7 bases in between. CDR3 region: CASSQQINQPQHF. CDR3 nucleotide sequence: TGTGCCAGCAGCCAGCAGATTAATCAGCCCCAGCATTTT.

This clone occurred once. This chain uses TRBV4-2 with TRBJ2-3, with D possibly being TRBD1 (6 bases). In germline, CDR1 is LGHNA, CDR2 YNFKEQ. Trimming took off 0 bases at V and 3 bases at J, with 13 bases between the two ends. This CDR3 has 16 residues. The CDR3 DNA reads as TGTGCCAGCAGCCAAGAACAGGGTGGGGTAACAGATACGCAGTATTTT. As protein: CASSQEQGGVTDTQYF.

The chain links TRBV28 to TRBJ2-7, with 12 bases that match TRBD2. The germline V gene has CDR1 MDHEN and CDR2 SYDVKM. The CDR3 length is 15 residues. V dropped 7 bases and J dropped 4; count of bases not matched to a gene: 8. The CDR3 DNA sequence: TGTGCCAGCAAAGGGGCTAGCGGGGGGGCTTACGAGCAGTACTTC. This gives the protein CASKGASGGAYEQYF.

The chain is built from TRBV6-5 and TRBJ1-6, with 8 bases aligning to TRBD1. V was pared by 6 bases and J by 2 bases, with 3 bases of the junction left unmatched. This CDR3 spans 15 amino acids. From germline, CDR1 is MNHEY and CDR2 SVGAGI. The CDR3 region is CASSPGQAYNSPLHF. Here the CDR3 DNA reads TGTGCCAGCAGCCCGGGACAGGCCTATAATTCACCCCTCCACTTT.

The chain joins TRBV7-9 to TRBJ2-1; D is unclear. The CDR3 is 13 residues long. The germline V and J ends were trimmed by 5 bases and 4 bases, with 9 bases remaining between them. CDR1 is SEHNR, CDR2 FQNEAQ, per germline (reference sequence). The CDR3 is CASSELPYNEQFF. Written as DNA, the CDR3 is TGTGCCAGCAGCGAGCTACCATACAATGAGCAGTTCTTC.